One and the same sample provided the 22 T cell receptor beta chains below, sequenced in a study of blood T cells in healthy people across ages. For the second PCR, which ran for about 6 to 11 cycles, a sample-barcoded 5' primer and a J-beta primer mix were used. TCRdb used MiXCR to reprocess the 5' RACE reads, holding one entry per CDR3 protein. In the table there are 1.5 million to 2 million distinct CDR3 sequences, 49% of which are singletons. The sequenced material came from blood. The receptors originated from a woman aged 40-49 years in good health.

J is TRBJ2-1 and V is TRBV28; D is tentatively TRBD1 or TRBD2 (6 bases each). From germline, CDR1 is MDHEN and CDR2 SYDVKM. The CDR3 sequence is 14 residues long. The ends were cut back, 8 bases at V and 5 bases at J, with 16 bases in the middle. CDR3 bases: TGTGCCAGCGGTCAGGGGACTTTAGACAATGAGCAGTTCTTC. Protein product: CASGQGTLDNEQFF.

This chain joins TRBV14 and TRBJ2-3; D ambiguous. The CDR3 has 15 residues. The germline V gene encodes CDR1 SGHDN and CDR2 FVKESK. V dropped 2 bases and J dropped 3 bases, with 12 bases sitting between them. CDR3 region: CASSQRLGRTDTQYF. The CDR3 nucleotides are TGTGCCAGCAGCCAACGTCTGGGCAGGACAGATACGCAGTATTTT.

The table lists this clonotype with a few counts. CDR3 nucleotide sequence: TGTGCCAGCAGTATGGGGACCGCACATCAGCCCCAGCATTTT. Translating it yields CASSMGTAHQPQHF. This chain uses TRBV28 with TRBJ1-5; D is perhaps TRBD1 (5 bases). V dropped 5 bases and J dropped 5 bases, with 13 bases sitting between them. CDR3 length: 14 amino acids. CDR1 is MDHEN, CDR2 SYDVKM, per germline.

The gene calls are TRBV7-2 and TRBJ1-2, with a possible D match to TRBD1 (5 bases). The germline gives CDR1 SGHTA, CDR2 FQGNSA. The CDR3 contains 15 residues. V gave up 1 base and J gave up 4 bases, with 13 bases separating them. The DNA of the CDR3 is TGTGCCAGCAGCTTAGTATTGGGGGAGGGCTATGGCTACACCTTC. Amino acid sequence: CASSLVLGEGYGYTF.

In DNA, the CDR3 is TGTGCCAGCAGTGACCATCGACTAGCAGGGGAGACCCAGTACTTC. This sequence encodes CASSDHRLAGETQYF. V usage is TRBV25-1 and J usage is TRBJ2-7; 7 bases agree with TRBD2. The end of the DNA is better explained by TRBJ2-5, so the J call may be wrong. The germline V gene encodes CDR1 MGHDK and CDR2 SYGVNS. The length of the CDR3 is 15 residues.

The CDR3 protein is CASSRESSYTEAFF. The CDR3 coding sequence is TGTGCCAGCAGCAGGGAGAGTAGTTACACTGAAGCTTTCTTT. The genes are TRBV7-2 and TRBJ1-1; D gene ambiguous. Trimming removed 5 bases from V and 3 bases from J, with 13 bases in between. Looked up from germline, CDR1 is SGHTA and CDR2 is FQGNSA. The CDR3 loop spans 14 amino acids.

This clonotype was found a few times. The chain employs TRBV9 and TRBJ2-3; 9 nucleotides match TRBD2. CDR3 length: 14 amino acids. The V and J ends lost 6 bases and 2 bases, in that order; junction bases with no gene match: 4. Germline V CDR1 and CDR2: SGDLS, YYNGEE. The CDR3 sequence: CASNSGGYTDTQYF. DNA of the CDR3: TGTGCCAGCAATAGCGGGGGATACACAGATACGCAGTATTTT.

This clonotype appeared a single time. The rearrangement links TRBV2 to TRBJ2-1; D is perhaps TRBD2 (5 bases). The V and J ends lost 2 bases and 3 bases respectively, with 8 bases between them. Germline values: CDR1 SNHLY, CDR2 FYNNEI. This CDR3 has 14 amino acids. CDR3 DNA sequence: TGTGCCAGCAGTGAACTCGGAGGCTACAATGAGCAGTTCTTC. It encodes CASSELGGYNEQFF.

The V and J genes are TRBV5-1 and TRBJ2-5; unclear D gene. Germline assignment: CDR1 SGHRS and CDR2 YFSETQ. The CDR3 spans 13 residues. Trimming removed 4 bases from V and 3 bases from J, with 10 bases in between. CDR3 sequence reads: CASSPTVEETQYF. The CDR3 DNA reads TGCGCCAGCAGCCCGACGGTGGAAGAGACCCAGTACTTC.

The CDR3 DNA follows: TGCAGTGCTAGAGATGGGGGACTAGCGGGGAGCTCCTACAATGAGCAGTTCTTC. This sequence encodes CSARDGGLAGSSYNEQFF. The rearrangement uses TRBV20-1 and TRBJ2-1, with 13 bases that match TRBD2. J was trimmed by 0 bases and V by 0 bases; bases with no gene match: 5. The CDR3 sequence is 18 residues long. In germline, CDR1 is DFQATT, CDR2 SNEGSKA (reference sequence).

The genes are TRBV7-2 and TRBJ1-5; possibly TRBD1 for D (5 bases). CDR1 and CDR2 (germline): SGHTA, FQGNSA. The CDR3 runs 15 residues. V lost 2 bases, J lost 6 bases, and 14 bases lay in between. CDR3 sequence (DNA): TGTGCCAGCAGCTTAAATATCCAGGGAGGTCAGCCCCAGCATTTT. This sequence encodes CASSLNIQGGQPQHF.

This clonotype came up once. This sequence joins TRBV5-6 and TRBJ1-1, with TRBD1 identical over 8 bases. The V segment lost 4 bases and the J segment 4 bases; nucleotides outside the gene matches: 6. CDR1 is SGHDT and CDR2 is YYEEEE in the germline V gene. This CDR3 is 14 amino acids long. Here the CDR3 DNA reads TGTGCCAGCAGCGGGGGGACAGGTCTCACTGAAGCTTTCTTT. Translated, it gives CASSGGTGLTEAFF.

Comment on this clonotype: A read error may account for a junction end that differs from germline. The V call is TRBV7-2, the J call TRBJ2-1; D might be TRBD1 (5 bases). Germline V lookup: CDR1 SGHTA, CDR2 FQGNSA. This CDR3 is built from 13 residues. DNA of the CDR3: TGTGCCGGCAGCTTAGGGGTTTTGAATGAGCAGTTCTTC. This encodes CAGSLGVLNEQFF.

The gene calls are TRBV6-1 and TRBJ2-7, with 11 bases lining up with TRBD1. J was trimmed by 3 bases and V by 6 bases; bases with no gene match: 7. The CDR3 consists of 15 residues. CDR1 and CDR2 (germline): MNHNS, SASEGT. The chain's CDR3 is CASRSGTGGLYEQYF. CDR3 nucleotides: TGTGCCAGCAGATCCGGGACAGGGGGACTCTACGAGCAGTACTTC.

This chain uses TRBV6-2 or TRBV6-3 with TRBJ2-1; 11 bases are shared with TRBD2. The DNA end is a closer match to TRBJ2-7, so the J assignment may be wrong. The CDR3 spans 19 residues. Germline V CDR1 and CDR2: MNHEY, SVGEGT. In DNA form, the CDR3 reads TGTGCCAGCAGTTACTCGGCTAGCGGGGGGCCAAACTCTTACAATGAGCAGTACTTC. The encoded protein is CASSYSASGGPNSYNEQYF.

This clonotype was picked up a small number of times. The chain couples TRBV7-2 to TRBJ2-3; D is undetermined. The V end lost 7 bases, the J end lost 2 bases, and 10 bases lay between the germline ends. The CDR3 extends over 13 amino acids. Germline V gene lookup returns CDR1 SGHTA and CDR2 FQGNSA. The DNA of the CDR3 is TGTGCCAGCACCTGGCTCTTCACAGATACGCAGTATTTT. This translates into CASTWLFTDTQYF.

This clonotype turned up a few times. This chain links TRBV20-1 with TRBJ2-5, with a weak D call TRBD2 (5 bases). The germline gives CDR1 DFQATT, CDR2 SNEGSKA (reference sequence). This CDR3 is built from 14 residues. V was cut by 5 bases and J by 7 bases, with 20 bases left in between. The CDR3 coding sequence is TGCAGTGCTTCCCCCGGGGTAGGGTGGGGGACCCAGTACTTC. This gives the protein CSASPGVGWGTQYF.

The V gene is TRBV3-1, the J gene TRBJ2-1, with 10 nucleotides matching TRBD2. The J call is doubtful: the DNA matches TRBJ2-7 better. The germline V gene encodes CDR1 LGHDT and CDR2 YNNKEL (reference sequence). This CDR3 has 16 amino acids. CDR3 in DNA: TGTGCCAGCAGCCAAGAAATAGCGGGGGGTCGGAATGAGCAGTACTTC. Its translation: CASSQEIAGGRNEQYF.

The table lists this clonotype with many counts. The chain joins TRBV7-2 to TRBJ2-7, with D perhaps given as TRBD1 or TRBD2 (5 bases each). The CDR3 has 14 amino acids. Germline CDR1 is SGHTA and CDR2 is FQGNSA. V lost 5 bases, J lost 2 bases, and 13 bases lay in between. CDR3 nucleotide sequence: TGTGCCAGCAGCGGGACCGTTAGCGCCTACGAGCAGTACTTC. It codes for CASSGTVSAYEQYF. The full variable domain, in which reference TRBV7-2 and TRBJ2-7 provide the parts outside the CDR3, is GAGVSQSPSNKVTEKGKDVELRCDPISGHTALYWYRQSLGQGLEFLIYFQGNSAPDKSGLPSDRFSAERTGGSVSTLTIQRTQQEDSAVYLCASSGTVSAYEQYFGPGTRLTVT.

The chain couples TRBV6-5 to TRBJ2-5, with 9 bases aligning to TRBD1. Germline assignment: CDR1 MNHEY and CDR2 SVGAGI. The CDR3 sequence is 13 residues long. V lost 6 bases, J lost 4 bases, and 3 bases stayed unmatched. The CDR3 reads CASRQGASETQYF. For the CDR3, the DNA is TGTGCCAGCAGACAGGGGGCCTCAGAGACCCAGTACTTC.

The sample holds one count of this clonotype. J is TRBJ2-3 and V is TRBV2; unclear D gene. Germline V gene lookup returns CDR1 SNHLY and CDR2 FYNNEI. V lost 0 bases, J lost 0 bases, and 10 bases lay in between. This CDR3 is 16 amino acids long. CDR3 DNA: TGTGCCAGCAGTGAAGCCTGGAGAGCCAGCACAGATACGCAGTATTTT. It translates to CASSEAWRASTDTQYF. The complete variable domain, with remaining parts taken from reference TRBV2 and TRBJ2-3, reads EPEVTQTPSHQVTQMGQEVILRCVPISNHLYFYWYRQILGQKVEFLVSFYNNEISEKSEIFDDQFSVERPDGSNFTLKIRSTKLEDSAMYFCASSEAWRASTDTQYFGPGTRLTVL.

The chain couples TRBV7-2 to TRBJ2-3; 8 bases fit TRBD2. The ends lost 5 bases at V and 3 bases at J; junction bases unmatched: 10. CDR1 is SGHTA, CDR2 FQGNSA, per germline. This CDR3 spans 16 amino acids. CDR3 DNA: TGTGCCAGCAGCGCCCCCGGGACTAGTGTTACAGATACGCAGTATTTT. Protein sequence: CASSAPGTSVTDTQYF.